One sample yielded the 24 T cell receptor beta chains listed below, sequenced in a study of T-cell reconstitution after alpha-beta-depleted transplantation in children. During its preparation, the TCRbeta library received unique molecular identifiers. TCRdb passed the PCR reads through MiXCR, listing each CDR3 protein once. Here the sample spans hundreds of thousands of distinct CDR3 sequences, under 12% being singletons. Sequenced here: PBMCs from the stem cell graft donor, sampled from the stem cell graft. All receptors derive from a human donor who donated a stem cell graft to a child with acute myeloid leukemia.

The V call is TRBV2, the J call TRBJ1-1, with unresolved D. V gave up 4 bases and J gave up 5 bases, with 11 bases separating them. This CDR3 is built from 13 residues. From germline, CDR1 is SNHLY and CDR2 FYNNEI. CDR3 residues: CASSGATGTEAFF. CDR3 DNA: TGTGCCAGCAGTGGGGCTACGGGGACTGAAGCTTTCTTT. Full variable domain (outside the CDR3, taken from reference TRBV2 and TRBJ1-1): EPEVTQTPSHQVTQMGQEVILRCVPISNHLYFYWYRQILGQKVEFLVSFYNNEISEKSEIFDDQFSVERPDGSNFTLKIRSTKLEDSAMYFCASSGATGTEAFFGQGTRLTVV.

This clonotype has more than one count but fewer than ten. This sequence joins TRBV27 and TRBJ1-5; D possibly corresponds to TRBD1 (6 bases). Trimming cost V 2 bases and J 8 bases, with 16 bases left between them. CDR3 size: 15 residues. The V gene's germline CDR1 is MNHEY and CDR2 SMNVEV (reference sequence). This CDR3 is CASSLRGAPGEPQHF. The CDR3 coding sequence is TGTGCCAGCAGTTTACGGGGGGCCCCCGGGGAGCCCCAGCATTTT.

This clonotype occurred many times. J is TRBJ2-2 and V is TRBV27, with 9 bases aligning to TRBD1. The V and J ends lost 7 bases and 4 bases, in that order; junction bases with no gene match: 7. CDR1 and CDR2 (germline): MNHEY, SMNVEV (reference sequence). The CDR3 extends over 15 amino acids. The CDR3 is CASKIDRGSTGELFF. The CDR3 region has the DNA TGTGCCAGCAAAATAGACAGGGGGAGCACCGGGGAGCTGTTTTTT.

This clonotype was counted ten times or more. A read error may account for a junction end that differs from germline. The V call is TRBV7-3, the J call TRBJ2-5; 8 nucleotides align to TRBD2. Per germline, CDR1 SGHTA and CDR2 FQGTGA. The CDR3 consists of 13 residues. CDR3 sequence: CASSRGGQETQYF. The CDR3, as DNA: TGTGCTAGCAGCCGCGGGGGGCAAGAGACCCAGTACTTC.

This clonotype was observed a few times. This chain uses TRBV6-1 with TRBJ2-1; perhaps TRBD1 as D (6 bases). The length of the CDR3 is 13 residues. V was clipped by 8 bases and J by 4 bases, with 12 bases between them. CDR1 MNHNS and CDR2 SASEGT come from the germline V gene. CDR3 sequence: CASRQTGYNEQFF. CDR3 sequence (DNA): TGTGCCAGCCGTCAGACAGGTTACAATGAGCAGTTCTTC.

The chain recombines TRBV4-3 with TRBJ2-7, with TRBD1 as a possible D gene (5 bases). Germline CDR1 LGHNA, CDR2 YSLEER. CDR3 length: 16 amino acids. V lost 0 bases and J 5 bases, leaving 17 bases between the germline ends. The DNA of the CDR3 is TGCGCCAGCAGCCAAGATGGGGCTAGAGCGATTCACGAGCAGTACTTC. Translating gives CASSQDGARAIHEQYF.

This clonotype was detected only a few times. The chain links TRBV20-1 to TRBJ2-5; D gene uncertain. CDR3 size: 13 residues. V lost 3 bases and J lost 5, with 13 bases in between. Germline CDR1 DFQATT, CDR2 SNEGSKA (reference sequence). CDR3 amino acids: CSASDARIETQYF. As DNA, the CDR3 is TGCAGTGCTAGTGATGCTAGAATCGAGACCCAGTACTTC.

This clonotype has more than one count but fewer than ten. The gene calls are TRBV7-2 and TRBJ2-7; 13 nucleotides align to TRBD2. CDR1 and CDR2 from the germline V gene are SGHTA and FQGNSA. Trimming took 4 bases from V and 3 from J; bases not matched to a gene: 6. The CDR3 loop spans 16 amino acids. The CDR3 region has the DNA TGTGCCAGCAGCTGGACTAGCGGGAGTCGAAACTACGAGCAGTACTTC. Translating it yields CASSWTSGSRNYEQYF.

This clonotype was observed a few times. CDR3 region: CASSRGGRGPGEQFF. The CDR3 DNA reads TGTGCCAGCAGCAGGGGGGGCAGGGGGCCAGGTGAGCAGTTCTTC. This chain uses TRBV7-2 with TRBJ2-1; maybe TRBD1 (8 bases). CDR1 and CDR2 from the germline V gene are SGHTA and FQGNSA. CDR3 length: 15 residues. Trimming took 5 bases from V and 9 from J, leaving 20 bases between them. The whole variable domain, filled in from reference TRBV7-2 and TRBJ2-1, reads GAGVSQSPSNKVTEKGKDVELRCDPISGHTALYWYRQSLGQGLEFLIYFQGNSAPDKSGLPSDRFSAERTGGSVSTLTIQRTQQEDSAVYLCASSRGGRGPGEQFFGPGTRLTVL.

This chain connects TRBV7-9 to TRBJ2-1; D not certain. Germline CDR1 and CDR2: SEHNR and FQNEAQ (reference sequence). Trimming cost V 5 bases and J 7 bases, with 9 bases left between them. CDR3 length: 12 residues. Written as DNA, the CDR3 is TGTGCCAGCAGCCTAGACTGGAATGAGCAGTTCTTC. It codes for CASSLDWNEQFF.

This clonotype was observed many times. V gene TRBV20-1 combines with J gene TRBJ2-7; D gene uncertain. This CDR3 spans 13 amino acids. From germline, CDR1 is DFQATT and CDR2 SNEGSKA (reference sequence). V was trimmed by 6 bases and J by 0 bases, leaving 12 bases between them. CDR3 amino acids: CSAPQASSYEQYF. CDR3 nucleotides: TGCAGTGCCCCCCAGGCGAGCTCCTACGAGCAGTACTTC.

In its sample, this clonotype was seen many times. The chain recombines TRBV20-1 with TRBJ1-4; D might be TRBD1 (6 bases). V was shortened by 7 bases and J by 3 bases, with 18 bases between the two germline ends. CDR1 is DFQATT and CDR2 is SNEGSKA in the germline V gene (reference sequence). This CDR3 has 15 amino acids. CDR3 nucleotide sequence: TGCAGTGGTCCAATAGGGGGTGCATCTAATGAAAAACTGTTTTTT. Translated: CSGPIGGASNEKLFF.

In the case of this clonotype: This may be a read error, as it is one base from a much larger clone. The V gene is TRBV3-1, the J gene TRBJ1-2, with D hard to call. In germline, CDR1 is LGHDT, CDR2 YNNKEL (reference sequence). V was clipped by 0 bases and J by 1 base, with 0 bases between them. The CDR3 spans 12 residues. The CDR3: CASSQDNYGYTF. CDR3 sequence (DNA): TGTGCCAGCAGCCAAGATAACTATGGCTACACCTTC.

In DNA, the CDR3 is TGCGCCAGCAGCACGGGACTAGCGGGAAGAATCGATACGCAGTATTTT. Encoded protein: CASSTGLAGRIDTQYF. The V and J genes are TRBV5-1 and TRBJ2-3; 13 bases fit TRBD2. CDR1 and CDR2 (germline): SGHRS, YFSETQ. The CDR3 is 16 residues long. V was clipped by 4 bases and J by 6 bases; unmatched bases: 8.

This clonotype was picked up many times. This chain connects TRBV10-3 to TRBJ2-7; 9 bases match TRBD1. Trimming cost V 7 bases and J 5 bases; bases outside gene matches: 9. The CDR3 consists of 14 residues. The germline V gene has CDR1 ENHRY and CDR2 SYGVKD. CDR3 in amino acids: CAINRRDRENEQYF. Written as DNA, the CDR3 is TGTGCCATCAACCGACGGGACAGGGAAAACGAGCAGTACTTC.

This clonotype was detected many times. This rearrangement joins TRBV6-1 to TRBJ1-3; possible D gene TRBD1, 6 bases. Germline CDR1 MNHNS, CDR2 SASEGT. Trimming removed 5 bases from V and 0 bases from J, with 8 bases in between. The CDR3 covers 14 residues. DNA of the CDR3: TGTGCCAGCAGTCGGACAGTCTCTGGAAACACCATATATTTT. Its translation is CASSRTVSGNTIYF.

This clonotype was counted ten times or more. The V call is TRBV21-1, the J call TRBJ2-2; the D call in the table, TRBD2, was not verified against the DNA. TRBV21-1 is shown as a pseudogene. CDR3 length equals 13 residues. This CDR3 reads CANPRRAGGELFF. In DNA form, the CDR3 reads TGTGCCAACCCGAGGAGGGCCGGAGGGGAGCTGTTTTTT.

This clonotype has just a few counts. The V gene is TRBV20-1, the J gene TRBJ2-7; D is ambiguous. Germline loops: CDR1 DFQATT, CDR2 SNEGSKA (reference sequence). V was shortened by 0 bases and J by 6 bases, with 15 bases between the two germline ends. This CDR3 is built from 14 residues. CDR3 nucleotide sequence: TGCAGTGCTAGAGATGTGAGAGTCAGGCGCGAGCAGTACTTC. This sequence encodes CSARDVRVRREQYF.

The V and J genes are TRBV20-1 and TRBJ2-4; D is undetermined. This CDR3 spans 17 amino acids. CDR1 and CDR2 (germline): DFQATT, SNEGSKA (reference sequence). V was pared by 6 bases and J by 0 bases, with 21 bases between. CDR3 in amino acids: CSAVSAESRLAKNIQYF. The CDR3 coding sequence is TGCAGTGCCGTATCCGCCGAATCGCGGCTAGCCAAAAACATTCAGTACTTC.

This clonotype came up a few times. The chain combines TRBV6-2 or TRBV6-3 with TRBJ2-1, with 8 positions matching TRBD2. Germline V gene sequence: CDR1 MNHEY, CDR2 SVGEGT. The trim removed 0 bases at V and 7 bases at J, leaving 8 bases unmatched. CDR3 length: 16 amino acids. The CDR3 protein is CASSYSVGRARNEQFF. The CDR3 DNA reads as TGTGCCAGCAGTTACTCGGTCGGGAGGGCTAGAAATGAGCAGTTCTTC.

At least ten counts were recorded for this clonotype. The chain has TRBV7-6 and TRBJ2-5, with 9 bases identical to TRBD2. Trimming took 2 bases from V and 0 from J; bases not matched to a gene: 1. This CDR3 contains 15 residues. The germline V gene encodes CDR1 SGHVS and CDR2 FNYEAQ. The CDR3 loop reads CASSLLAGDQETQYF. In nucleotides, the CDR3 is TGTGCCAGCAGCTTATTAGCGGGAGACCAAGAGACCCAGTACTTC.

A few counts support this clonotype. This chain joins TRBV4-3 and TRBJ2-7, with D tentatively TRBD1 (7 bases). CDR3 length: 18 amino acids. Germline CDR1 is LGHNA and CDR2 is YSLEER. V dropped 0 bases and J dropped 1 base, with 19 bases sitting between them. CDR3 region: CASSQDPMGPGGSYEQYF. The CDR3 nucleotides read TGCGCCAGCAGCCAAGATCCGATGGGTCCAGGGGGGTCCTACGAGCAGTACTTC.

In its sample, this clonotype was seen a few times. The rearrangement uses TRBV29-1 and TRBJ2-3, with 7 positions matching TRBD2. Germline values: CDR1 SQVTM, CDR2 ANQGSEA. This CDR3 is built from 15 residues. J gave up 2 bases and V 6 bases, and 11 bases lay outside the gene matches. The CDR3 protein is CSVDLRGRDTDTQYF. The CDR3 DNA reads TGCAGCGTAGACCTCCGGGGGAGGGACACAGATACGCAGTATTTT.

This clonotype was detected a few times. The CDR3 DNA is TGCAGTGCTCAGAGAGGGTCTGCGGCTGGGGCCAACGTCCTGACTTTC. It is translated as CSAQRGSAAGANVLTF. This chain connects TRBV20-1 to TRBJ2-6, with a weak D call TRBD2 (5 bases). CDR1 is DFQATT and CDR2 is SNEGSKA in the germline V gene (reference sequence). The CDR3 is made up of 16 amino acids. Between the trimmed V and J ends, which lost 5 bases and 2 bases, there was a span of 16 bases.